This TCR beta chain was recovered during a study of shared clonotypes between healthy human individuals. Points on this clone: Its antigen is unidentified.

Findings and caveats of the study: A small donor pool kept down the genetic and exposure-history diversity that was represented. The study found about 4.6% of naive CD4 clonotypes shared across a few donors. Depth was large, yet rarefaction showed that sorted-subset sequencing was incomplete.

The ends were cut back, 6 bases at V and 6 bases at J, with 18 bases in the middle. The CDR3 covers 14 residues. The V gene's germline CDR1 is WSHSY and CDR2 SAAADI. Repertoires were generated with immunoSEQ multiplex PCR, while TCRdb's copy carries only in-frame clones and drops some. The sample comprises roughly 700,000 clones, 74% of which are singletons, and more than 1.5% rests with the top ten. V usage is TRBV10-2 and J usage is TRBJ2-7, with D tentatively TRBD2 (6 bases). The sequenced sample was memory CD4+ T cells sorted from blood. Subset indicated: CD45RA-negative fraction. The sequence was collected from a woman aged 25-40 years in good health. CDR3 sequence reads: CASRLAQAGSEQYF. The CDR3 region has the DNA TGCGCCAGCAGACTAGCACAGGCCGGGTCCGAGCAGTACTTC.